The present TCR beta chain was sequenced within a study of control samples from healthy donors and cancer patients. The germline V gene encodes CDR1 MNHEY and CDR2 SMNVEV (reference sequence). J was trimmed by 5 bases and V by 4 bases; bases with no gene match: 6. The CDR3 sequence is 15 residues long. This clone was counted a single time. Only in-frame clones appear in the TCRdb table, and some are missing; sequencing was by immunoSEQ multiplex PCR. This sample has 95,000 to 120,000 clones, with approximately 84% found just once. The sequencing input was blood. The sequence derives from a man between 18 and 29 years old in good health. The gene calls are TRBV27 and TRBJ1-4; TRBD1 matches 8 bases. The CDR3 coding sequence is TGTGCCAGCAGTTCCACAGGGGGTAGGAATGAAAAACTGTTTTTT. Residues: CASSSTGGRNEKLFF.